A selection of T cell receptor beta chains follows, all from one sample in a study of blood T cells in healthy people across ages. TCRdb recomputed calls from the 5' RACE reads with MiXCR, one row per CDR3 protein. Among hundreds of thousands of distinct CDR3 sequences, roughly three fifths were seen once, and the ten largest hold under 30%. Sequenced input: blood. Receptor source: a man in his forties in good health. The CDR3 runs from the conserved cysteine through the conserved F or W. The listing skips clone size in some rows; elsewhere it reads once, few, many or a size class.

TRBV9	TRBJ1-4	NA	CASSAETGGVGEKLFF
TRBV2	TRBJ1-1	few	CASIAGENTEAFF
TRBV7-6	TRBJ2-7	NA	CASSPHSGSYEQYF
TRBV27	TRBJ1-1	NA	CASSLWDRVVETEAFF
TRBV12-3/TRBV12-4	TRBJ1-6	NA	CASSASTQGAGSPLHF
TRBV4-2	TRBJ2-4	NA	CASSQTGRGRSAKSIQYF
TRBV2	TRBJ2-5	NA	CASKLAASNEQYF
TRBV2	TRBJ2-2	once	CASKSSQGKRAGELFF
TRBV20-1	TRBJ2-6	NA	CSASEGRSGANVLTF
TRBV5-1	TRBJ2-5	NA	CASSFGLAGGAEQYF
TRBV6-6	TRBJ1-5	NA	CASSEPGGQPQHF
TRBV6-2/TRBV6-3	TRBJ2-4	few	CASSSGDPSYYGNIQYF
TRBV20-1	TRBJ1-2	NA	CSATRDRYGYTF
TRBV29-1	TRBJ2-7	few	CSVEDPGQSPYEQYF
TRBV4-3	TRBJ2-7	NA	CASSQRLSGSTSYEQYF
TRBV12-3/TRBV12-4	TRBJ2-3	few	CASSLAGLRTDTQYF
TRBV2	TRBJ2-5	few	CASSTASGRRETQYF
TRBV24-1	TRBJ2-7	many	CATSDTVGYEQYF
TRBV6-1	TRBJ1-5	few	CASSDLGGNQPQHF
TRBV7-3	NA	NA	CASSLEGQWAGEQYF
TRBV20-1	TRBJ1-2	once	CSLREREGWNYGYTF
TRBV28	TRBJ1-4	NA	CASTQGGREKLFF
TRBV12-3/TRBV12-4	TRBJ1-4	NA	CASSFGQGGVVGEKLFF
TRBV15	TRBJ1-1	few	CATSRDGQGIMNTEAFF
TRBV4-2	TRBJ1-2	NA	CASSQEDRGLNYGYTF
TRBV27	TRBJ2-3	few	CASSRTGWDTQYF
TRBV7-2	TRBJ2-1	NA	CASSSGSLSGNEQFF
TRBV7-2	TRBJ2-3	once	CASSPPQRPSDTQYF
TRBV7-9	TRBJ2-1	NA	CASSLRTSSYEQFF
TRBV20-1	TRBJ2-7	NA	CSAGGRTYEQYF
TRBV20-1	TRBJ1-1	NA	CSARDIPRADTEAFF
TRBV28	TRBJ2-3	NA	CASASGGTDTQYF
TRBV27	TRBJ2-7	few	CASRTGQTYEQYF
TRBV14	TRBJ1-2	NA	CASSQDFGSYTF
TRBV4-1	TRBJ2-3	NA	CASSQDRGGGPRKDTQYF
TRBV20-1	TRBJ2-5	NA	CSARDVLAGVSRQETQYF
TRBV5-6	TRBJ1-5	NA	CASSSGQGVGSNQPQHF
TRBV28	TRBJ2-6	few	CASSFPSAGANVLTF
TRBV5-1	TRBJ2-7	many	CASSLDYSGHSDEQYF
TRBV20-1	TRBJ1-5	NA	CSAEDRGSNQPQHF
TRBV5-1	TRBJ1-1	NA	CASRLIEGLRNTEAFF
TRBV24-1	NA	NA	CATAPQGGYYNEQYF
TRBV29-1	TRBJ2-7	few	CSVDIQSYNEQYF
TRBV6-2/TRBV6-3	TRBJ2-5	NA	CASRAQGTLSGEQYF
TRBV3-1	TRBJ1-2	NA	CASSRGTNYGYTF
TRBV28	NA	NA	CASSFRVAAYNEQYF
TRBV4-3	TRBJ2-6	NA	CASSQDQGAASGANVLTF
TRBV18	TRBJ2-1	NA	CASSSSGGPGDEQFF
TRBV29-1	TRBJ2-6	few	CSVDGGISGANVLTF
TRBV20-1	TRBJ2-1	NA	CNARDTKGGHNEQFF
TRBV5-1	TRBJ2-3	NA	CASSSGTGGSTQYF